These 32 T cell receptor beta chains share one sample of origin, sequenced in a study of blood T cell repertoires in COVID-19. Clones were read by immunoSEQ multiplex PCR, and TCRdb kept only the in-frame ones, dropping some. Among approximately 210,000 clones, 84% were seen once, and the ten largest hold roughly 8%. Sample: peripheral blood. The receptors were sampled from a woman in her 50s with active or convalescent COVID-19.

This chain uses TRBV7-2 with TRBJ2-5, with 8 bases identical to TRBD1. Per the germline V gene, CDR1 is SGHTA and CDR2 is FQGNSA. Trimming cost V 5 bases and J 3 bases; bases outside gene matches: 11. CDR3 length equals 16 residues. The CDR3 is CASSPQTGALKETQYF. As DNA, the CDR3 is TGTGCCAGCAGCCCCCAGACAGGGGCCTTAAAAGAGACCCAGTACTTC.

This rearrangement joins TRBV5-8 to TRBJ1-3; D is undetermined. This CDR3 contains 12 residues. V was clipped by 5 bases and J by 3 bases, with 6 bases between them. Germline assignment: CDR1 SGHTS and CDR2 YDEGEE. The CDR3: CASRPSGNTIYF. Here the CDR3 DNA reads TGTGCCAGCAGACCGAGTGGAAACACCATATATTTT.

V gene TRBV19 combines with J gene TRBJ2-1; 7 nucleotides align to TRBD1. The junction had 7 bases not matched to a gene; V was cut back by 5 bases and J by 0 bases. Germline CDR1 LNHDA, CDR2 SQIVND (reference sequence). This CDR3 region has 16 residues. CDR3 sequence: CASSGGRTGSYNEQFF. CDR3 nucleotide sequence: TGTGCCAGTAGTGGAGGTCGGACAGGCTCCTACAATGAGCAGTTCTTC.

On this clone itself: Other nucleotide sequences in the sample specify the same CDR3. The rearrangement links TRBV11-2 to TRBJ2-3; 9 nucleotides match TRBD1. Losses at the gene ends were 4 bases for V and 3 bases for J; bases not matched to a gene: 5. Germline CDR1 and CDR2: SGHAT and FQNNGV. The length of the CDR3 is 15 residues. The CDR3 loop is CASSSGQGSTDTQYF. Here the CDR3 DNA reads TGTGCCAGCAGCTCCGGACAGGGGTCTACAGATACGCAGTATTTT.

For the CDR3, the DNA is TGTGCCAGCAGTTTTAATATATATGGCTACACCTTC. It specifies CASSFNIYGYTF. V is TRBV28 and J is TRBJ1-2, with D unclear. CDR3 length equals 12 residues. Per the germline V gene, CDR1 is MDHEN and CDR2 is SYDVKM. Trimming stripped 3 bases from V and 5 bases from J, with 7 bases between.

A single count supports this clone. The chain uses TRBV5-1 and TRBJ2-7; 10 bases line up with TRBD1. Per germline, CDR1 SGHRS and CDR2 YFSETQ. The CDR3 is 15 amino acids. V was pared by 2 bases and J by 5 bases, with 7 bases of the junction left unmatched. The CDR3 DNA reads as TGCGCCAGCAGCTTCGCGGGACAGGGGATGAACGAGCAGTACGTC. Residues: CASSFAGQGMNEQYV.

The genes are TRBV19 and TRBJ1-1, with D perhaps matching TRBD1 (6 bases). Germline CDR1 and CDR2: LNHDA and SQIVND (reference sequence). V dropped 5 bases and J dropped 3 bases, with 10 bases sitting between them. This CDR3 is built from 13 residues. CDR3 DNA: TGTGCCAGTAGTGCGACAGGAGACACTGAAGCTTTCTTT. It is translated as CASSATGDTEAFF.

J is TRBJ1-5 and V is TRBV28; no clear D gene. CDR1 and CDR2 (germline): MDHEN, SYDVKM. Trimming removed 4 bases from V and 7 bases from J, with 11 bases in between. The CDR3 covers 13 residues. The CDR3 DNA reads as TGTGCCAGCAGTTCGGAGATGAGCCAGCCCCAGCATTTT. It encodes CASSSEMSQPQHF.

This chain joins TRBV6-5 and TRBJ1-2, with D maybe TRBD1 (5 bases). V gave up 6 bases and J gave up 2 bases, with 13 bases separating them. The CDR3 runs to 14 residues. Germline values: CDR1 MNHEY, CDR2 SVGAGI. The CDR3 region is CASRIGVVNYGYTF. CDR3 bases: TGTGCCAGCAGGATAGGGGTGGTGAACTATGGCTACACCTTC.

V gene TRBV5-6 combines with J gene TRBJ2-7; tentatively, D is TRBD2 (6 bases). Germline V gene data show CDR1 as SGHDT and CDR2 as YYEEEE. This CDR3 region has 13 residues. V lost 2 bases to trimming and J lost 2 bases, with 8 bases between them. In DNA, the CDR3 is TGTGCCAGCAGCTTTTGGGGGGCCTACGAGCAGTACTTC. Translating it yields CASSFWGAYEQYF.

The chain couples TRBV5-1 to TRBJ1-5, with D unclear. The CDR3 is made up of 13 amino acids. Germline V CDR1 and CDR2: SGHRS, YFSETQ. V dropped 2 bases and J dropped 5 bases, with 8 bases sitting between them. The CDR3 here is CASSFTGYQPQHF. The CDR3, as DNA: TGCGCCAGCAGCTTTACGGGTTATCAGCCCCAGCATTTT.

The CDR3 DNA reads TGTGCCAGCAGCCAAAACCTAATCACAGGGGGCCAGCCCTATGGCTACACCTTC. Residues: CASSQNLITGGQPYGYTF. The gene calls are TRBV3-1 (or the pseudogene TRBV3-2) and TRBJ1-2; TRBD1 matches 9 bases. With 2 bases clipped from V and 4 bases from J, the junction kept 14 bases outside the gene matches. The CDR3 covers 18 residues. Germline values: CDR1 LGHDT, CDR2 YNNKEL (reference sequence).

The chain carries TRBV12-3 or TRBV12-4 and TRBJ1-1, with 7 nucleotides matching TRBD1. The J segment lost 1 base and the V segment lost 8 bases, leaving 4 bases of the junction unmatched. The CDR3 consists of 13 residues. The CDR3 loop is CASEGGPNTEAFF. The CDR3 DNA follows: TGTGCCAGCGAAGGGGGCCCGAACACTGAAGCTTTCTTT.

This chain connects TRBV9 to TRBJ2-2; tentative D call: TRBD1 (7 bases). The ends were cut back, 3 bases at V and 4 bases at J, with 16 bases in the middle. CDR1 SGDLS and CDR2 YYNGEE come from the germline V gene. The CDR3 has 16 amino acids. In nucleotides, the CDR3 is TGTGCCAGCAGCGCAACGACAGGGCGGGGCACCGGGGAGCTGTTTTTT. This gives the protein CASSATTGRGTGELFF.

The chain couples TRBV4-1 to TRBJ2-7; 12 bases match TRBD2. V trimming: 0 bases; J trimming: 2 bases; junction bases outside the gene matches: 5. Germline CDR1 MGHRA, CDR2 YSYEKL. The CDR3 sequence is 17 residues long. CDR3 amino acids: CASSQEELAGGPYEQYV. Here the CDR3 DNA reads TGCGCCAGCAGCCAAGAAGAACTAGCGGGGGGTCCCTACGAGCAGTACGTC.

This clone was recorded only once. The J gene is TRBJ2-6, the V gene TRBV5-4, with D perhaps TRBD2 (6 bases). The germline gives CDR1 SGHNT, CDR2 YYREEE (reference sequence). This CDR3 comprises 19 residues. Trimming left V 4 bases short and J 0 bases short, with 20 bases between. The CDR3 reads CASSPGGVQGSSGANVLTF. CDR3 coding DNA: TGTGCCAGCAGCCCGGGCGGGGTCCAGGGCTCCTCTGGGGCCAACGTCCTGACTTTC.

The V and J genes are TRBV20-1 and TRBJ2-2, with D possibly matching TRBD2 (5 bases). The length of the CDR3 is 12 residues. V lost 3 bases, J lost 6 bases, and 8 bases lay in between. Germline-derived CDR1 and CDR2 are DFQATT and SNEGSKA (reference sequence). CDR3 region: CSASTGSGELFF. CDR3 nucleotide sequence: TGCAGTGCTAGTACGGGGTCCGGGGAGCTGTTTTTT.

This sequence joins TRBV19 and TRBJ1-1; 9 bases line up with TRBD1. With V trimmed by 5 bases and J by 4 bases, 5 bases remained unmatched. Per germline, CDR1 LNHDA and CDR2 SQIVND (reference sequence). The CDR3 has 14 residues. The CDR3 spells CASSFTGGSTEAFF. The CDR3 DNA follows: TGTGCCAGTAGTTTTACAGGGGGCTCCACTGAAGCTTTCTTT.

There are a few counts of this clone. The CDR3 here is CASSTAGTGNTEAFF. CDR3 DNA sequence: TGTGCCAGCTCCACCGCCGGGACAGGGAACACTGAAGCTTTCTTT. The rearrangement joins TRBV6-5 to TRBJ1-1; TRBD1 matches at 8 bases. V shed 8 bases, J shed 1 base, and the junction held 9 bases outside the gene matches. Germline V gene sequence: CDR1 MNHEY, CDR2 SVGAGI. CDR3 size: 15 residues.

V usage is TRBV10-2 and J usage is TRBJ2-3; tentative D call: TRBD1 (6 bases). The germline V gene encodes CDR1 WSHSY and CDR2 SAAADI. V shed 6 bases and J shed 1 base, with 14 bases lying between them. This CDR3 has 15 residues. CDR3 protein: CASSSRGYGTDTQYF. The CDR3 nucleotides are TGCGCCAGCAGCTCTAGGGGGTACGGCACAGATACGCAGTATTTT.

The count of this clone is one. The chain recombines TRBV6-5 with TRBJ1-1; 9 bases fit TRBD1. This CDR3 spans 13 amino acids. J gave up 5 bases and V 6 bases, and 4 bases lay outside the gene matches. Germline CDR1 MNHEY, CDR2 SVGAGI. The CDR3: CASRGTGITEAFF. CDR3 in DNA: TGTGCCAGCAGAGGGACAGGGATAACTGAAGCTTTCTTT.

The chain employs TRBV2 and TRBJ1-6; 9 bases map to TRBD1. Germline CDR1 and CDR2: SNHLY and FYNNEI. V trimming: 8 bases; J trimming: 8 bases; junction bases outside the gene matches: 10. The CDR3 is 15 amino acids. The CDR3 sequence is CASRGTGSADSPLHF. The CDR3 DNA follows: TGTGCCAGCCGAGGGACAGGGTCCGCGGATTCACCCCTCCACTTT.

J is TRBJ1-5 and V is TRBV28; D unresolved. Deletions cut 7 bases from V and 8 bases from J, with 24 bases between. The length of the CDR3 is 16 residues. The germline V gene has CDR1 MDHEN and CDR2 SYDVKM. The CDR3 DNA is TGTGCCAGCACCCGATTTGGAGCGGCCCGCGGGAAGCCCCAGCATTTT. It codes for CASTRFGAARGKPQHF.

This sequence joins TRBV24-1 and TRBJ2-1, with D possibly being TRBD1 (6 bases). The CDR3 totals 12 residues. Trimming took off 6 bases at V and 10 bases at J, with 12 bases between the two ends. CDR1 is KGHDR, CDR2 SFDVKD, per germline. The CDR3 coding sequence is TGTGCCACCAGTCCCAGGGGCCGGGAGCAGTTCTTC. As protein: CATSPRGREQFF.

This clone was recorded a few times. This sequence joins TRBV28 and TRBJ1-2, with D perhaps matching TRBD1 (5 bases). The CDR3 extends over 13 amino acids. V lost 6 bases and J lost 7, with 15 bases in between. Per germline, CDR1 MDHEN and CDR2 SYDVKM. Here the CDR3 reads CASSRGGTGGYTF. In nucleotides, the CDR3 is TGTGCCAGCAGCCGGGGGGGTACAGGTGGCTACACCTTC.

V and J are TRBV10-3 and TRBJ2-5; no firm D call. Germline V CDR1 and CDR2: ENHRY, SYGVKD. The CDR3 length is 12 residues. V shed 3 bases and J shed 1 base, with 3 bases lying between them. The CDR3 DNA sequence: TGTGCCATCAGTGACCTCCAAGAGACCCAGTACTTC. Translation gives CAISDLQETQYF.

The V gene is TRBV27, the J gene TRBJ2-7; D may be TRBD1 (5 bases). The CDR3 has 13 amino acids. Germline CDR1 and CDR2: MNHEY and SMNVEV (reference sequence). Trimming left V 6 bases short and J 2 bases short, with 11 bases between. The CDR3 sequence: CASRKGVAYEQYF. CDR3 bases: TGTGCCAGCAGAAAAGGGGTGGCCTACGAGCAGTACTTC.

The rearrangement uses TRBV9 and TRBJ2-3; 7 bases agree with TRBD2. This CDR3 spans 17 amino acids. After removal of 3 bases from V and 0 bases from J, the junction contained 10 bases not matched to a gene. The germline V gene has CDR1 SGDLS and CDR2 YYNGEE. As DNA, the CDR3 is TGTGCCAGCAGCGCTGGCGTAGCGGGCCCTAGCACAGATACGCAGTATTTT. Translated, it gives CASSAGVAGPSTDTQYF.

This chain uses TRBV9 with TRBJ1-2; 9 bases match TRBD1. The CDR3 consists of 15 residues. Trimming removed 3 bases from V and 0 bases from J; junction bases left unmatched: 3. From germline, CDR1 is SGDLS and CDR2 YYNGEE. CDR3 DNA sequence: TGTGCCAGCAGCGCGCGGGACAGGGCTAACTATGGCTACACCTTC. It codes for CASSARDRANYGYTF. The full variable domain, its missing parts supplied by reference TRBV9 and TRBJ1-2, is DSGVTQTPKHLITATGQRVTLRCSPRSGDLSVYWYQQSLDQGLQFLIQYYNGEERAKGNILERFSAQQFPDLHSELNLSSLELGDSALYFCASSARDRANYGYTFGSGTRLTVV.

This clone was seen a handful of times. The same CDR3 can be traced to other DNA sequences in this sample. The CDR3 sequence: CASTGHLNEKLFF. In nucleotides, the CDR3 is TGCGCCAGCACTGGACATCTTAATGAAAAACTGTTTTTT. V usage is TRBV10-2 and J usage is TRBJ1-4; possible D gene TRBD1, 5 bases. This CDR3 comprises 13 residues. Germline CDR1 and CDR2: WSHSY and SAAADI. Trimming took 7 bases from V and 4 from J, leaving 10 bases between them.

The chain is built from TRBV28 and TRBJ1-5, with a weak D call TRBD1 (6 bases). Germline loops: CDR1 MDHEN, CDR2 SYDVKM. V dropped 5 bases and J dropped 3 bases, with 14 bases sitting between them. The CDR3 has 15 amino acids. CDR3 nucleotides: TGTGCCAGCAGTAGGGACACCCAGACCAATCAGCCCCAGCATTTT. Translated, it gives CASSRDTQTNQPQHF. Using reference TRBV28 and TRBJ1-5 for the parts outside the CDR3, the full variable domain is DVKVTQSSRYLVKRTGEKVFLECVQDMDHENMFWYRQDPGLGLRLIYFSYDVKMKEKGDIPEGYSVSREKKERFSLILESASTNQTSMYLCASSRDTQTNQPQHFGDGTRLSIL.

V and J are TRBV6-5 and TRBJ1-2, with D possibly being TRBD1 (5 bases). Germline V CDR1 and CDR2: MNHEY, SVGAGI. The V end lost 2 bases, the J end lost 4 bases, and 11 bases lay between the germline ends. The CDR3 runs to 14 residues. In nucleotides, the CDR3 is TGTGCCAGCAGTTACCGGGGGGGTTCCTATGGCTACACCTTC. Protein: CASSYRGGSYGYTF.